Below are 27 T cell receptor beta chains sequenced from a single sample in a study of PD-1 blockade in classical Hodgkin lymphoma. Relapse after autologous stem cell transplantation occurred in every patient, and brentuximab vedotin exposure varied. Measured with immunoSEQ multiplex PCR; TCRdb has only the in-frame clones, and not every one. The sample has tens of thousands of clones; roughly 91% are singletons. The sequences come from peripheral blood mononuclear cells (PBMCs), collected at baseline. Receptors were obtained from a human donor with classical Hodgkin lymphoma.

The chain joins TRBV6-1 to TRBJ2-5; TRBD2 aligns across 14 bases. V shed 4 bases and J 2 bases; nucleotides not matched to a gene: 6. Germline lookup yields CDR1 MNHNS and CDR2 SASEGT. This CDR3 comprises 17 residues. In nucleotides, the CDR3 is TGTGCCAGCAGTGGACTAGCGGGGGGGAGGCTACAAGAGACCCAGTACTTC. It specifies CASSGLAGGRLQETQYF.

V gene TRBV2 combines with J gene TRBJ1-4; D gene ambiguous. The CDR3 extends over 11 amino acids. Germline assignment: CDR1 SNHLY and CDR2 FYNNEI. The V end was cut by 5 bases, the J end by 5 bases, with 3 bases between. In DNA, the CDR3 is TGTGCCAGCAGTCCGAATGAAAAACTGTTTTTT. It is translated as CASSPNEKLFF.

The chain combines TRBV5-1 with TRBJ1-4, with 7 bases fitting TRBD1. The germline V gene has CDR1 SGHRS and CDR2 YFSETQ. This CDR3 spans 14 amino acids. V shed 3 bases and J 2 bases; nucleotides not matched to a gene: 1. CDR3 nucleotides: TGCGCCAGCAGCTGGGACAGTACTAATGAAAAACTGTTTTTT. Protein sequence: CASSWDSTNEKLFF.

V and J are TRBV4-3 and TRBJ2-1; the match to TRBD2 covers 12 bases. Germline trimming cut 1 base from V and 7 bases from J; bases unmatched to any gene: 14. This CDR3 comprises 19 residues. Germline V CDR1 and CDR2: LGHNA, YSLEER. The chain's CDR3 is CASSQVPRGFTSGRNEQFF. CDR3 bases: TGCGCCAGCAGCCAAGTACCTCGGGGTTTTACTAGCGGGAGGAATGAGCAGTTCTTC.

This chain links TRBV2 with TRBJ2-7; TRBD1 matches 11 bases. After removal of 10 bases from V and 4 bases from J, the junction contained 9 bases not matched to a gene. There are 14 residues in the CDR3. Germline values: CDR1 SNHLY, CDR2 FYNNEI. The CDR3 region has the DNA TGTGCCAAGGGGACAGGGGGATTTTTGTACGAGCAGTACTTC. Encoded protein: CAKGTGGFLYEQYF.

This rearrangement joins TRBV27 to TRBJ2-3; D call uncertain. In germline, CDR1 is MNHEY, CDR2 SMNVEV (reference sequence). V dropped 2 bases and J dropped 0 bases, with 15 bases sitting between them. This CDR3 has 17 residues. The chain's CDR3 is CASSLGVQAGSTDTQYF. The CDR3 nucleotides read TGTGCCAGCAGTTTAGGGGTGCAGGCCGGGAGCACAGATACGCAGTATTTT.

This chain connects TRBV2 to TRBJ2-2, with 9 positions matching TRBD1. This CDR3 is built from 17 residues. J lost 1 base, V lost 4 bases, and 7 bases had no gene match. Germline V lookup: CDR1 SNHLY, CDR2 FYNNEI. CDR3 loop: CASSVELGQGNTGELFF. The CDR3 bases are TGTGCCAGCAGTGTAGAACTGGGACAGGGGAACACCGGGGAGCTGTTTTTT.

V usage is TRBV4-2 and J usage is TRBJ2-2; D perhaps matches TRBD2 (7 bases). The V end lost 10 bases, the J end lost 5 bases, and 20 bases lay between the germline ends. This CDR3 has 15 amino acids. The germline V gene has CDR1 LGHNA and CDR2 YNFKEQ. In nucleotides, the CDR3 is TGTGCCACCAAAGACAGGACTAGGGCAACCGGGGAGCTGTTTTTT. It specifies CATKDRTRATGELFF.

This chain joins TRBV6-1 and TRBJ2-1; 9 nucleotides line up with TRBD1. The V segment lost 10 bases and the J segment 6 bases; nucleotides outside the gene matches: 10. Germline assignment: CDR1 MNHNS and CDR2 SASEGT. The CDR3 extends over 14 amino acids. CDR3 sequence reads: CAITFGTGFNEQFF. As DNA, the CDR3 is TGTGCCATCACTTTTGGGACAGGGTTCAATGAGCAGTTCTTC.

The chain carries TRBV7-6 and TRBJ2-5, with D perhaps matching TRBD2 (6 bases). Germline V gives CDR1 SGHVS, CDR2 FNYEAQ. CDR3 size: 15 residues. The germline V and J ends were trimmed by 5 bases and 5 bases, with 18 bases remaining between them. The DNA of the CDR3 is TGTGCCAGCAGCCCCCCCAGGCGCGGGACGGAGACCCAGTACTTC. Translation: CASSPPRRGTETQYF.

This clone was seen a handful of times. The V and J genes are TRBV25-1 and TRBJ2-1; 9 bases line up with TRBD2. The V gene's germline CDR1 is MGHDK and CDR2 SYGVNS. Unmatched junction bases numbered 13, after V lost 5 bases and J lost 8 bases. CDR3 length equals 16 residues. This chain's CDR3 is CASSIPTGGGADEQFF. The DNA of the CDR3 is TGTGCCAGCAGTATCCCCACCGGCGGGGGGGCCGATGAGCAGTTCTTC.

The V gene is TRBV11-3, the J gene TRBJ2-2; TRBD1 matches 7 bases. Germline trimming cut 5 bases from V and 3 bases from J; bases unmatched to any gene: 3. This CDR3 comprises 14 residues. Germline values: CDR1 SGHNT, CDR2 YENEEA. CDR3 amino acids: CASSRDRDTGELFF. CDR3 DNA sequence: TGTGCCAGCAGCCGCGACAGGGACACCGGGGAGCTGTTTTTT.

This clone appeared once. CDR3 region: CASSKKQFPYEQYF. The CDR3 nucleotides read TGTGCCAGTAGTAAGAAACAGTTCCCCTACGAGCAGTACTTC. The chain links TRBV19 to TRBJ2-7; no definite D call. Germline V gives CDR1 LNHDA, CDR2 SQIVND (reference sequence). V was shortened by 4 bases and J by 2 bases, with 12 bases between the two germline ends. The CDR3 is 14 amino acids.

This chain connects TRBV12-5 to TRBJ1-6; D remains ambiguous. The germline CDR1 and CDR2 sequences are LGHNT and FRNRAP. The length of the CDR3 is 16 residues. V was cut by 5 bases and J by 5 bases, with 16 bases left in between. The CDR3 DNA follows: TGTGCTAGTGGTCGGTACAAGGGAAGGGATAATTCACCCCTCCACTTT. Translated: CASGRYKGRDNSPLHF.

CDR3 sequence (DNA): TGTGCCAGCAGTTATTCAGGAGGACCCGACTATGGCTACACCTTC. It encodes CASSYSGGPDYGYTF. V is TRBV27 and J is TRBJ1-2; D gene unclear. This CDR3 region has 15 residues. Germline V lookup: CDR1 MNHEY, CDR2 SMNVEV (reference sequence). V lost 4 bases and J lost 3, with 15 bases in between.

This clone was found once. The chain uses TRBV6-4 and TRBJ2-6; 7 positions match TRBD2. Germline CDR1 MRHNA, CDR2 SNTAGT. This CDR3 spans 18 amino acids. J gave up 0 bases and V 3 bases, and 8 bases lay outside the gene matches. In nucleotides, the CDR3 is TGTGCCAGCAGTGAGATCCCAGCGGGATTCTCTGGGGCCAACGTCCTGACTTTC. It codes for CASSEIPAGFSGANVLTF.

CDR3 DNA: TGTGCCAGCAGTTACTCTGAGGCAGGGGTGCATGGCTACACCTTC. This codes for CASSYSEAGVHGYTF. The chain combines TRBV6-6 with TRBJ1-2; possibly TRBD1 for D (6 bases). The CDR3 sequence is 15 residues long. Germline CDR1 and CDR2: MNHNY and SVGAGI (reference sequence). V was cut by 0 bases and J by 6 bases, with 14 bases left in between.

The chain has TRBV19 and TRBJ2-5, with 11 positions matching TRBD2. Germline V gene sequence: CDR1 LNHDA, CDR2 SQIVND (reference sequence). This CDR3 spans 18 amino acids. The ends lost 3 bases at V and 1 base at J; junction bases unmatched: 10. The CDR3 DNA is TGTGCCAGTAGTATCAGAACTAGCGGGAGCGGCCCCCAAGAGACCCAGTACTTC. This codes for CASSIRTSGSGPQETQYF.

J is TRBJ2-1 and V is TRBV4-2; D is possibly TRBD2 (6 bases). The CDR3 is 15 residues long. The germline CDR1 and CDR2 sequences are LGHNA and YNFKEQ. Trimming pared 1 base from V and 4 bases from J, leaving 11 bases between. The CDR3 DNA sequence: TGTGCCAGCAGCCAAGGGGGGGAACCTTACAATGAGCAGTTCTTC. Translating gives CASSQGGEPYNEQFF.

As regards this clone: The same CDR3 is also encoded by other DNA sequences in this sample. The chain recombines TRBV9 with TRBJ2-7; D possibly corresponds to TRBD1 (6 bases). Germline V gene sequence: CDR1 SGDLS, CDR2 YYNGEE. Trimming took off 4 bases at V and 3 bases at J, with 14 bases between the two ends. The CDR3 covers 14 residues. CDR3 sequence: CASSPPGHHYEQYF. CDR3 nucleotides: TGTGCCAGCAGCCCTCCGGGACATCACTACGAGCAGTACTTC.

This clone has just a few counts. CDR3 amino acids: CASSQGDGHTQYF. The CDR3 nucleotides are TGTGCCAGCAGCCAAGGCGACGGCCATACGCAGTATTTT. The genes are TRBV14 and TRBJ2-3; D is unclear. The germline CDR1 and CDR2 sequences are SGHDN and FVKESK. The CDR3 runs 13 residues. V was shortened by 1 base and J by 7 bases, with 9 bases between the two germline ends.

V usage is TRBV27 and J usage is TRBJ2-3; 7 bases match TRBD2. The V segment lost 4 bases and the J segment 3 bases; nucleotides outside the gene matches: 4. The CDR3 consists of 14 residues. Germline CDR1 is MNHEY and CDR2 is SMNVEV (reference sequence). The CDR3 is CASSSGEGTDTQYF. Here the CDR3 DNA reads TGTGCCAGCAGTTCGGGGGAGGGGACAGATACGCAGTATTTT.

The J gene is TRBJ1-4, the V gene TRBV27, with TRBD1 matching over 10 bases. CDR3 length: 16 amino acids. CDR1 is MNHEY, CDR2 SMNVEV, per germline (reference sequence). The trim removed 7 bases at V and 7 bases at J, leaving 12 bases unmatched. Here the CDR3 reads CASTPGVGQGFEKLFF. CDR3 nucleotides: TGTGCCAGCACCCCAGGGGTGGGACAGGGGTTTGAAAAACTGTTTTTT.

This chain links TRBV13 with TRBJ1-3; D is possibly TRBD1 (5 bases). CDR3 length equals 16 residues. Trimming left V 4 bases short and J 1 base short, with 14 bases between. CDR1 is PRHDT and CDR2 is FYEKMQ in the germline V gene (reference sequence). The CDR3 here is CASSWRFRTSGNTIYF. The CDR3 bases are TGTGCCAGCAGCTGGCGGTTCCGGACATCTGGAAACACCATATATTTT.

The genes are TRBV27 and TRBJ1-4; TRBD1 might be the D (6 bases). The length of the CDR3 is 16 residues. CDR1 is MNHEY and CDR2 is SMNVEV in the germline V gene (reference sequence). V gave up 2 bases and J gave up 7 bases, with 17 bases separating them. The CDR3 is CASSLNFGGLGEKLFF. The CDR3 region has the DNA TGTGCCAGCAGTTTAAATTTCGGGGGCCTGGGTGAAAAACTGTTTTTT.

This chain links TRBV30 with TRBJ2-3; 7 bases are shared with TRBD2. J gave up 0 bases and V 2 bases, and 8 bases lay outside the gene matches. In germline, CDR1 is GTSNPN, CDR2 SVGIG (reference sequence). The CDR3 extends over 16 amino acids. CDR3 sequence (DNA): TGTGCCTGGAGTCCTCTAGCGGTCTCTAGCACAGATACGCAGTATTTT. Residues: CAWSPLAVSSTDTQYF.

The V and J genes are TRBV5-1 and TRBJ2-7; 10 bases fit TRBD1. J gave up 4 bases and V 0 bases, and 4 bases lay outside the gene matches. The CDR3 consists of 15 residues. In germline, CDR1 is SGHRS, CDR2 YFSETQ. In DNA, the CDR3 is TGCGCCAGCAGCTTGGGTTGGACAGGGGGGTACGAGCAGTACTTC. This sequence encodes CASSLGWTGGYEQYF.